These 21 T cell receptor beta chains were all obtained from the same sample, sequenced in a study of T cells in tumors after PD-1 blockade. The method was immunoSEQ multiplex PCR; TCRdb's version includes in-frame clones alone and lacks a portion of them. Among roughly 20,000 clones listed, roughly 80% were seen once. Sequences were derived from PBMCs, sampled after anti-PD-1 therapy. Receptors originate from a human donor with advanced basal cell or squamous cell carcinoma (not recorded which).

The rearrangement joins TRBV6-6 to TRBJ2-1; the match to TRBD2 covers 9 bases. J gave up 3 bases and V 6 bases, and 9 bases lay outside the gene matches. The germline V gene encodes CDR1 MNHNY and CDR2 SVGAGI (reference sequence). The CDR3 is 16 residues long. In nucleotides, the CDR3 is TGTGCCAGCAGGACGGGACTAGCCAGACTCTACAATGAGCAGTTCTTC. Protein sequence: CASRTGLARLYNEQFF.

CDR3 sequence reads: CASSYLRTGKYYEQYF. Written as DNA, the CDR3 is TGTGCCAGCAGTTACCTCCGGACAGGGAAATACTACGAGCAGTACTTC. The V call is TRBV6-6, the J call TRBJ2-7; 8 bases agree with TRBD1. V trimming: 2 bases; J trimming: 3 bases; junction bases outside the gene matches: 9. The CDR3 is 16 amino acids. The germline V gene has CDR1 MNHNY and CDR2 SVGAGI (reference sequence).

V usage is TRBV5-1 and J usage is TRBJ2-1; D is undetermined. The CDR3 runs 16 residues. Germline loops: CDR1 SGHRS, CDR2 YFSETQ. Trimming took 0 bases from V and 0 from J, leaving 10 bases between them. CDR3 in amino acids: CASSLEGDHSYNEQFF. The DNA for the CDR3 is TGCGCCAGCAGCTTGGAGGGCGACCACTCCTACAATGAGCAGTTCTTC.

The chain employs TRBV29-1 and TRBJ2-7; no reliable D call. V was trimmed by 4 bases and J by 7 bases, leaving 8 bases between them. Germline V lookup: CDR1 SQVTM, CDR2 ANQGSEA. CDR3 size: 10 residues. CDR3 in amino acids: CSVATTEQYF. Here the CDR3 DNA reads TGCAGCGTTGCCACTACAGAGCAGTACTTC.

This chain connects TRBV7-8 to TRBJ2-7; tentatively, D is TRBD2 (5 bases). CDR1 and CDR2 from the germline V gene are SGHVS and FQNEAQ. V was cut by 5 bases and J by 2 bases, with 13 bases left in between. This CDR3 has 14 residues. CDR3 amino acids: CASSPLAQPYEQYF. CDR3 nucleotide sequence: TGTGCCAGCAGCCCTTTAGCGCAACCCTACGAGCAGTACTTC.

This rearrangement joins TRBV4-1 to TRBJ2-2; 7 positions agree with TRBD1. This CDR3 is built from 15 residues. J lost 3 bases, V lost 4 bases, and 5 bases had no gene match. CDR1 MGHRA and CDR2 YSYEKL come from the germline V gene. The CDR3, as DNA: TGCGCCAGCAGCCTTACAGGGGAATACACCGGGGAGCTGTTTTTT. Amino acid sequence: CASSLTGEYTGELFF.

This chain uses TRBV2 with TRBJ1-5; 11 positions match TRBD1. This CDR3 is 15 amino acids long. Germline trimming cut 6 bases from V and 5 bases from J; bases unmatched to any gene: 6. The germline CDR1 and CDR2 sequences are SNHLY and FYNNEI. In nucleotides, the CDR3 is TGTGCCAGCAGGGACGGGACAGGGGGTTATCAGCCCCAGCATTTT. Amino acids: CASRDGTGGYQPQHF.

This rearrangement joins TRBV6-1 to TRBJ1-5; D uncertain. V lost 0 bases, J lost 1 base, and 4 bases lay in between. CDR3 size: 14 residues. Per germline, CDR1 MNHNS and CDR2 SASEGT. The CDR3 bases are TGTGCCAGCAGTGAAGCGGGGAGCAATCAGCCCCAGCATTTT. It translates to CASSEAGSNQPQHF.

The J gene is TRBJ2-6, the V gene TRBV7-2; D unresolved. The CDR3 sequence is 15 residues long. The germline CDR1 and CDR2 sequences are SGHTA and FQGNSA. V was clipped by 3 bases and J by 0 bases, with 6 bases between them. The CDR3 is CASSFPLSGANVLTF. The DNA for the CDR3 is TGTGCCAGCAGCTTCCCCCTCTCTGGGGCCAACGTCCTGACTTTC. The variable domain in full, with the rest retrieved from reference TRBV7-2 and TRBJ2-6, is GAGVSQSPSNKVTEKGKDVELRCDPISGHTALYWYRQSLGQGLEFLIYFQGNSAPDKSGLPSDRFSAERTGGSVSTLTIQRTQQEDSAVYLCASSFPLSGANVLTFGAGSRLTVL.

The J gene is TRBJ2-4, the V gene TRBV29-1; 13 bases match TRBD2. Trimming took 7 bases from V and 8 from J; bases not matched to a gene: 5. The CDR3 has 13 residues. CDR1 SQVTM and CDR2 ANQGSEA come from the germline V gene. CDR3 bases: TGCAGCGGGAGACTAGCGGGGGGAGACATTCAGTACTTC. It encodes CSGRLAGGDIQYF.

The V and J genes are TRBV6-5 and TRBJ2-5; 9 bases agree with TRBD2. Trimming cost V 2 bases and J 5 bases; bases outside gene matches: 3. The germline V gene encodes CDR1 MNHEY and CDR2 SVGAGI. CDR3 length equals 14 residues. CDR3 bases: TGTGCCAGCAGTTACGCGGGAGGGAAGGAGACCCAGTACTTC. It translates to CASSYAGGKETQYF.

The genes are TRBV15 and TRBJ2-1; no clear D. Germline assignment: CDR1 LNHNV and CDR2 YYDKDF (reference sequence). Trimming stripped 0 bases from V and 9 bases from J, with 12 bases between. The CDR3 is made up of 14 amino acids. The CDR3 sequence: CATSRDPDHSEQFF. The CDR3 bases are TGTGCCACCAGCAGAGATCCAGATCACAGTGAGCAGTTCTTC.

This clone was found a few times. The chain uses TRBV10-3 and TRBJ1-2, with 7 bases matching TRBD1. Looked up from germline, CDR1 is ENHRY and CDR2 is SYGVKD. V lost 6 bases, J lost 6 bases, and 10 bases stayed unmatched. The CDR3 consists of 14 residues. The CDR3 DNA reads TGTGCCATCAGGACGACGACAGGGCCTGATGGCTACACCTTC. Protein product: CAIRTTTGPDGYTF.

CDR3 in amino acids: CATQGQGGSETQYF. The CDR3 DNA reads as TGTGCCACCCAAGGACAGGGGGGATCGGAGACCCAGTACTTC. The chain has TRBV6-5 and TRBJ2-5; the match to TRBD1 covers 10 bases. Germline values: CDR1 MNHEY, CDR2 SVGAGI. The CDR3 extends over 14 amino acids. J lost 5 bases, V lost 10 bases, and 10 bases had no gene match.

The J gene is TRBJ2-3, the V gene TRBV5-4; D remains ambiguous. The germline CDR1 and CDR2 sequences are SGHNT and YYREEE (reference sequence). The CDR3 length is 13 residues. Between the trimmed V and J ends, which lost 0 bases and 9 bases, there was a span of 11 bases. CDR3 nucleotides: TGTGCCAGCAGCTTGGAGGCGCAGGCGACGCAGTATTTT. It translates to CASSLEAQATQYF.

The rearrangement uses TRBV7-3 and TRBJ2-3, with TRBD2 matching over 7 bases. With V trimmed by 5 bases and J by 6 bases, 5 bases remained unmatched. Germline values: CDR1 SGHTA, CDR2 FQGTGA. CDR3 length: 13 residues. The CDR3 reads CASSTAAGDTQYF. In DNA, the CDR3 is TGTGCCAGCAGCACCGCAGCGGGGGATACGCAGTATTTT. The full variable domain, rest sourced from reference TRBV7-3 and TRBJ2-3, is GAGVSQTPSNKVTEKGKYVELRCDPISGHTALYWYRQSLGQGPEFLIYFQGTGAADDSGLPNDRFFAVRPEGSVSTLKIQRTERGDSAVYLCASSTAAGDTQYFGPGTRLTVL.

The V and J genes are TRBV29-1 and TRBJ2-1, with TRBD2 matching over 11 bases. V was clipped by 6 bases and J by 13 bases; unmatched bases: 5. The CDR3 has 11 residues. The V gene's germline CDR1 is SQVTM and CDR2 ANQGSEA. Here the CDR3 reads CSVVSGREQFF. CDR3 DNA sequence: TGCAGCGTAGTTAGCGGGAGGGAACAGTTCTTC.

This chain uses TRBV7-9 with TRBJ2-1; D ambiguous. The CDR3 has 13 amino acids. CDR1 is SEHNR, CDR2 FQNEAQ, per germline (reference sequence). V was pared by 3 bases and J by 4 bases, with 7 bases between. In DNA form, the CDR3 reads TGTGCCAGCAGCTTCAACGAATACAATGAGCAGTTCTTC. Its translation: CASSFNEYNEQFF.

This clone has a single count. As DNA, the CDR3 is TGTGCCAGCAGCCAAGATTCCTATCCGGGAGAGTCCTACGAGCAGTACTTC. This codes for CASSQDSYPGESYEQYF. J is TRBJ2-7 and V is TRBV3-1 (or the pseudogene TRBV3-2); D might be TRBD2 (6 bases). Germline CDR1 LGHDT, CDR2 YNNKEL (reference sequence). Trimming pared 0 bases from V and 1 base from J, leaving 16 bases between. The CDR3 runs to 17 residues.

This chain joins TRBV3-1 (or the pseudogene TRBV3-2) and TRBJ2-7; D remains ambiguous. The germline V gene encodes CDR1 LGHDT and CDR2 YNNKEL (reference sequence). V lost 0 bases to trimming and J lost 0 bases, with 9 bases between them. The CDR3 is 15 residues long. The CDR3 DNA sequence: TGTGCCAGCAGCCAAGAAGGGTTTAGCTCCTACGAGCAGTACTTC. Its translation: CASSQEGFSSYEQYF.

The rearrangement joins TRBV10-3 to TRBJ2-5; 8 bases map to TRBD1. The CDR3 covers 13 residues. Germline V CDR1 and CDR2: ENHRY, SYGVKD. J was trimmed by 5 bases and V by 6 bases; bases with no gene match: 5. The CDR3 sequence is CAISTGGRETQYF. The CDR3 nucleotides are TGTGCCATCAGCACAGGGGGGCGCGAGACCCAGTACTTC.